These 22 T cell receptor beta chains came from one sample sequenced in a study of blood T cell repertoires in COVID-19. Sequenced by immunoSEQ multiplex PCR; TCRdb stores in-frame clones only, minus some. The sample yields some 160,000 clones, around 87% seen once. The sequenced sample was peripheral blood. These receptors were collected from a woman aged 70-85 years with COVID-19, enrolled during active disease.

The CDR3 region is CACPGQGSYEQYF. CDR3 DNA sequence: TGTGCCTGCCCGGGACAGGGGTCCTACGAGCAGTACTTC. This chain uses TRBV30 with TRBJ2-7; 10 nucleotides agree with TRBD1. J was trimmed by 1 base and V by 6 bases; bases with no gene match: 3. The germline gives CDR1 GTSNPN, CDR2 SVGIG (reference sequence). This CDR3 has 13 amino acids.

The gene calls are TRBV5-6 and TRBJ1-2, with D tentatively TRBD1 (5 bases). CDR1 SGHDT and CDR2 YYEEEE come from the germline V gene. The CDR3 consists of 16 residues. Trimming shortened V by 0 bases and J by 0 bases, and 12 bases separated the two germline ends. The CDR3 DNA follows: TGTGCCAGCAGCTTGGAGACAGTGAAAGCTAACTATGGCTACACCTTC. It is translated as CASSLETVKANYGYTF.

The chain joins TRBV10-3 to TRBJ2-1; tentatively, D is TRBD1 (5 bases). Germline CDR1 and CDR2: ENHRY and SYGVKD. The germline V and J ends were trimmed by 0 bases and 6 bases, with 9 bases remaining between them. The CDR3 contains 14 residues. CDR3 in DNA: TGTGCCATCAGTGAGTCGGCAGGGCGCAATGAGCAGTTCTTC. Protein product: CAISESAGRNEQFF.

The chain is built from TRBV5-5 and TRBJ1-5, with D perhaps TRBD1 (6 bases). This CDR3 is 12 amino acids long. The germline V and J ends were trimmed by 7 bases and 1 base, with 6 bases remaining between them. Germline V CDR1 and CDR2: SGHKS, YYEKEE (reference sequence). This CDR3 reads CASGQSNQPQHF. The CDR3 region has the DNA TGTGCCAGCGGACAGAGCAATCAGCCCCAGCATTTT.

The chain is built from TRBV3-1 (or the pseudogene TRBV3-2) and TRBJ2-2, with D perhaps matching TRBD1 (5 bases). Per the germline V gene, CDR1 is LGHDT and CDR2 is YNNKEL (reference sequence). The CDR3 has 16 residues. V lost 2 bases to trimming and J lost 2 bases, with 12 bases between them. The CDR3 sequence is CASSQPSRANTGELFF. The CDR3 DNA reads as TGTGCCAGCAGCCAACCCTCCAGGGCAAACACCGGGGAGCTGTTTTTT.

This chain uses TRBV16 with TRBJ1-5; 7 bases align to TRBD1. The germline V gene has CDR1 KGHSY and CDR2 FQNENV. V shed 2 bases, J shed 3 bases, and the junction held 4 bases outside the gene matches. The CDR3 totals 15 residues. The CDR3 DNA sequence: TGTGCCAGCAGCCAACGACAGGGCTCCAATCAGCCCCAGCATTTT. Protein product: CASSQRQGSNQPQHF.

The rearrangement joins TRBV6-6 to TRBJ2-5, with 8 positions matching TRBD2. Trimming removed 3 bases from V and 1 base from J; junction bases left unmatched: 4. The V gene's germline CDR1 is MNHNY and CDR2 SVGAGI (reference sequence). This CDR3 has 15 residues. CDR3 coding DNA: TGTGCCAGCAGTTATTCAACTAGCGGCCAAGAGACCCAGTACTTC. Its protein is CASSYSTSGQETQYF.

The V gene is TRBV5-1, the J gene TRBJ2-5; 9 bases agree with TRBD2. Germline V lookup: CDR1 SGHRS, CDR2 YFSETQ. The CDR3 runs 16 residues. V lost 4 bases and J lost 4; bases outside the gene matches: 11. CDR3 region: CASSDSGGIVRETQYF. CDR3 nucleotides: TGCGCCAGCAGCGATAGCGGGGGTATAGTGAGAGAGACCCAGTACTTC.

The chain combines TRBV28 with TRBJ1-4; 7 bases match TRBD1. Germline assignment: CDR1 MDHEN and CDR2 SYDVKM. V was pared by 7 bases and J by 5 bases, with 13 bases of the junction left unmatched. This CDR3 has 16 amino acids. DNA for the CDR3: TGTGCCAGCATCCCCAGGGGGTACAACCGGAATGAAAAACTGTTTTTT. It translates to CASIPRGYNRNEKLFF.

This chain connects TRBV7-3 to TRBJ1-4, with a weak D call TRBD1 (5 bases). This CDR3 has 19 amino acids. The germline gives CDR1 SGHTA, CDR2 FQGTGA. V lost 8 bases and J lost 0, with 25 bases in between. CDR3 loop: CASDSSAGQTAATNEKLFF. CDR3 nucleotide sequence: TGTGCCAGCGATTCCAGTGCGGGGCAAACGGCCGCAACTAATGAAAAACTGTTTTTT. Filled out from reference TRBV7-3 and TRBJ1-4, the complete variable domain reads GAGVSQTPSNKVTEKGKYVELRCDPISGHTALYWYRQSLGQGPEFLIYFQGTGAADDSGLPNDRFFAVRPEGSVSTLKIQRTERGDSAVYLCASDSSAGQTAATNEKLFFGSGTQLSVL.

The rearrangement joins TRBV5-4 to TRBJ2-1, with D possibly matching TRBD2 (5 bases). V lost 0 bases and J lost 7, with 14 bases in between. CDR1 and CDR2 from the germline V gene are SGHNT and YYREEE (reference sequence). The CDR3 has 15 residues. The CDR3 region is CASSLAWLASNEQFF. The DNA of the CDR3 is TGTGCCAGCAGCTTGGCCTGGCTAGCTTCGAATGAGCAGTTCTTC.

This rearrangement joins TRBV2 to TRBJ1-5; D is perhaps TRBD1 (6 bases). Germline V gene data show CDR1 as SNHLY and CDR2 as FYNNEI. This CDR3 comprises 13 residues. V lost 7 bases and J lost 2, with 9 bases in between. In DNA form, the CDR3 reads TGTGCCAGCAATGCAGGGGGCAATCAGCCCCAGCATTTT. Translation: CASNAGGNQPQHF.

This clone is a singleton in its sample. The chain links TRBV27 to TRBJ1-1; perhaps TRBD1 as D (6 bases). The CDR3 totals 13 residues. The V and J ends lost 5 bases and 1 base respectively, with 8 bases between them. Germline CDR1 MNHEY, CDR2 SMNVEV (reference sequence). CDR3 amino acids: CASSGTKNTEAFF. CDR3 coding DNA: TGTGCCAGCAGTGGGACAAAGAACACTGAAGCTTTCTTT.

The chain employs TRBV9 and TRBJ1-3, with D perhaps matching TRBD1 (6 bases). The CDR3 is 17 amino acids. Trimming removed 4 bases from V and 3 bases from J, with 20 bases in between. CDR1 is SGDLS, CDR2 YYNGEE, per germline. The CDR3 nucleotides read TGTGCCAGCAGCCCTACCCCCGGGGCAGGGGTTGGAAACACCATATATTTT. Protein sequence: CASSPTPGAGVGNTIYF. The complete variable domain, with remaining parts taken from reference TRBV9 and TRBJ1-3, reads DSGVTQTPKHLITATGQRVTLRCSPRSGDLSVYWYQQSLDQGLQFLIQYYNGEERAKGNILERFSAQQFPDLHSELNLSSLELGDSALYFCASSPTPGAGVGNTIYFGEGSWLTVV.

The genes are TRBV27 and TRBJ2-1, with D tentatively TRBD2 (5 bases). Germline values: CDR1 MNHEY, CDR2 SMNVEV (reference sequence). There are 16 residues in the CDR3. Trimming removed 5 bases at V and 4 bases at J, with 18 bases between. In DNA, the CDR3 is TGTGCCAGCAGTCAGAGCGGCATGGGCATTTACAATGAGCAGTTCTTC. It codes for CASSQSGMGIYNEQFF.

V gene TRBV7-9 combines with J gene TRBJ2-2, with 9 bases identical to TRBD1. Per the germline V gene, CDR1 is SEHNR and CDR2 is FQNEAQ (reference sequence). V lost 2 bases to trimming and J lost 5 bases; unmatched junction nucleotides: 6. The CDR3 length is 16 residues. DNA for the CDR3: TGTGCCAGCAGCTTAATGGGACAGGGAACGACCGGGGAGCTGTTTTTT. This codes for CASSLMGQGTTGELFF. Full variable domain (rest looked up from reference TRBV7-9 and TRBJ2-2): DTGVSQNPRHKITKRGQNVTFRCDPISEHNRLYWYRQTLGQGPEFLTYFQNEAQLEKSRLLSDRFSAERPKGSFSTLEIQRTEQGDSAMYLCASSLMGQGTTGELFFGEGSRLTVL.

V usage is TRBV6-5 and J usage is TRBJ1-3; D ambiguous. The CDR3 length is 14 residues. Germline V gene sequence: CDR1 MNHEY, CDR2 SVGAGI. V was trimmed by 5 bases and J by 1 base, leaving 9 bases between them. The CDR3 DNA reads as TGTGCCAGCAGTCCTACAGATTCTGGAAACACCATATATTTT. Translated: CASSPTDSGNTIYF.

The chain is built from TRBV6-1 and TRBJ2-7; TRBD1 might be the D (6 bases). The ends were cut back, 0 bases at V and 4 bases at J, with 13 bases in the middle. Germline CDR1 is MNHNS and CDR2 is SASEGT. The CDR3 is 15 amino acids. CDR3 in DNA: TGTGCCAGCAGTGAAGCGGTGGCCAGGGGTTACGAGCAGTACTTC. Protein sequence: CASSEAVARGYEQYF.

The chain recombines TRBV4-2 with TRBJ2-3; 9 bases align to TRBD1. Germline V lookup: CDR1 LGHNA, CDR2 YNFKEQ. After removal of 3 bases from V and 1 base from J, the junction contained 11 bases not matched to a gene. The CDR3 is 18 residues long. CDR3 in DNA: TGTGCCAGCAGCCAGGCAGGCCGGGGACAGGGTCGCACAGATACGCAGTATTTT. The encoded protein is CASSQAGRGQGRTDTQYF.

CDR3 DNA sequence: TGTGCCAGCAGGGCCGGACAGGGCAATCAGCCCCAGCATTTT. Its translation: CASRAGQGNQPQHF. The chain recombines TRBV2 with TRBJ1-5; 7 nucleotides match TRBD1. V lost 6 bases, J lost 2 bases, and 4 bases stayed unmatched. The CDR3 runs to 14 residues. Germline loops: CDR1 SNHLY, CDR2 FYNNEI.

This clone was recorded a few times. The chain uses TRBV30 and TRBJ1-3; possibly TRBD1 for D (5 bases). Germline values: CDR1 GTSNPN, CDR2 SVGIG (reference sequence). Between the trimmed V and J ends, which lost 4 bases and 0 bases, there was a span of 13 bases. The CDR3 runs 15 residues. The CDR3 region has the DNA TGTGCCTGGAAGATGGGGCAGAGCTCTGGAAACACCATATATTTT. It yields the protein CAWKMGQSSGNTIYF.

In this sample, this clone turned up once. This chain connects TRBV5-1 to TRBJ1-2; 7 positions match TRBD1. Germline CDR1 and CDR2: SGHRS and YFSETQ. CDR3 length: 15 residues. Trimming at V came to 4 bases and at J to 4 bases, leaving 10 bases not matched to a gene. For the CDR3, the DNA is TGCGCCAGCAGCCCAAATCCGGGACAGAGCTATGGCTACACCTTC. Translating gives CASSPNPGQSYGYTF.